This entry features one T cell receptor beta chain sequence. The antigen is unknown. Vbeta (60) and Jbeta (13) primers were used in the PCR. Here immunoSEQ multiplex PCR was the method, and the copy in TCRdb shows in-frame clones only, minus some. The table has fewer than 90,000 clones, over 75% seen once. The sample is drawn from a study of cytomegalovirus exposure and HLA in healthy donors. Overall study findings and caveats: Reportedly, cytomegalovirus status was diagnosed with high sensitivity and specificity. TCR sequences were mostly rare, though some public TCRs occurred in many donors. Presence/absence analyses assumed roughly uniform sequencing depth across donors, which may not hold. Researchers reported from a later analysis that most CMV-associated TCR beta chains appeared HLA-restricted.

The V and J ends lost 2 bases and 1 base, in that order; junction bases with no gene match: 4. The CDR3 runs to 15 residues. CDR1 MNHEY and CDR2 SVGAGI come from the germline V gene. The sample taken for sequencing was PBMCs. The sequence was obtained from a male donor in good health and CMV-seropositive. V and J are TRBV6-5 and TRBJ1-1; 7 bases match TRBD1. The CDR3 loop is CASSYGTAKNTEAFF. The CDR3 DNA reads TGTGCCAGCAGTTACGGGACAGCCAAGAACACTGAAGCTTTCTTT.